Included here is one TCR beta chain sequence, with context. Profiling relied on immunoSEQ multiplex PCR, and the TCRdb table lists in-frame clones only, not all of them. Seen here are about 120,000 clones, about nine tenths observed once, and the top ten hold around 0.83%. The germline gives CDR1 SGHTA, CDR2 FQGNSA. Trimming removed 5 bases from V and 2 bases from J, with 13 bases in between. This CDR3 region has 14 residues. This record belongs to a study of T cell clones after liver transplantation. The sample here was CD4+ T cells from blood, taken 12 months after liver transplant. The source of this sequence is a human patient who received a liver transplant. Some T cells could come from the graft donor. This rearrangement joins TRBV7-2 to TRBJ2-7; D may match TRBD1 or TRBD2 (6 bases each). In nucleotides, the CDR3 is TGTGCCAGCAGCCCGGGGGCAGGGCCCTACGAGCAGTACTTC. This codes for CASSPGAGPYEQYF.